Listed below are T cell receptor beta chains from one sample, sequenced in a study of T cells after posttransplantation cyclophosphamide. TCRdb keeps only in-frame clones here, not all; method: immunoSEQ multiplex PCR. Altogether 12,000 or so clones are present, 75% to 95% being singletons, with the ten largest covering roughly 4%. The material was PBMCs, obtained after allogeneic stem cell transplant with posttransplant cyclophosphamide. The receptor source for this set is a female patient aged 25-40 years who received an allogeneic stem cell transplant from an unrelated donor, was CMV-positive, and had no GVHD. Some of these T cells may belong to the graft donor. CDR3s include the opening cysteine and the closing phenylalanine or tryptophan. The order of the fields is V gene, clone size, J gene, D gene, CDR3 protein, CDR3 DNA. A D gene is named only where the DNA matches it firmly. Clone size is stated in some rows and not others, as once, few, many or a class when expanded.

>TRBV11-2|.|TRBJ2-7|TRBD2
CASSARIAGVYEQYF
TGTGCCAGCAGCGCCCGAATAGCGGGGGTATACGAGCAGTACTTC
>TRBV7-9|.|TRBJ2-5|.
CASSRETQYF
TGTGCCAGCAGCCGAGAGACCCAGTACTTC
>TRBV7-3|once|TRBJ2-5|TRBD1
CASSLGQGNQETQYF
TGTGCCAGCAGCTTAGGACAGGGCAACCAAGAGACCCAGTACTTC
>TRBV7-9|.|TRBJ2-2|.
CASSTPGQSNTGELFF
TGTGCCAGCAGTACTCCGGGACAATCGAACACCGGGGAGCTGTTTTTT
>TRBV7-9|.|TRBJ1-6|TRBD1
CASSRWAGQGDSPLHF
TGTGCCAGCAGCCGATGGGCCGGACAGGGGGATTCACCCCTCCACTTT
>TRBV19|.|TRBJ2-5|TRBD1
CASSKTDARRDRDRETQYF
TGTGCCAGTAGTAAAACCGATGCTCGCCGGGACAGGGATCGAGAGACCCAGTACTTC
>TRBV6-5|.|TRBJ2-1|.
CASKQLGYNEQFF
TGTGCCAGCAAGCAACTAGGCTACAATGAGCAGTTCTTC
>TRBV4-1|.|TRBJ2-2|.
CASSLSGAGELFF
TGCGCCAGCAGCTTATCAGGGGCCGGGGAGCTGTTTTTT
>TRBV4-2|.|TRBJ2-7|.
CASSQGRGAQSYEQYF
TGTGCCAGCAGCCAAGGGCGTGGGGCACAATCATACGAGCAGTACTTC
>TRBV5-8|few|TRBJ2-7|TRBD1
CASSTGQGPYEQYF
TGTGCCAGCAGTACCGGACAGGGGCCATACGAGCAGTACTTC
>TRBV9|.|TRBJ1-4|TRBD1
CASSVGQTNEKLFF
TGTGCCAGCAGCGTGGGACAGACTAATGAAAAACTGTTTTTT
>TRBV5-6|.|TRBJ2-5|.
CASSLGAGTKTQYF
TGTGCCAGCAGCTTGGGGGCCGGGACAAAGACCCAGTACTTC
>TRBV4-1|.|TRBJ1-3|TRBD1
CASSYDRGPGNTIYF
TGCGCCAGCAGCTACGACAGGGGGCCTGGAAACACCATATATTTT
>TRBV5-4|.|TRBJ2-7|TRBD1
CASSFGQDTYEQYF
TGTGCCAGCAGCTTCGGACAGGATACCTACGAGCAGTACTTC
>TRBV5-1|.|TRBJ2-2|.
CASSFSPSGQPNTGELFF
TGCGCCAGCAGCTTTTCGCCGTCTGGGCAGCCGAACACCGGGGAGCTGTTTTTT
>TRBV10-3|.|TRBJ2-6|TRBD1
CAIRGQGTFSGANVLTF
TGTGCCATCAGGGGACAGGGTACCTTCTCTGGGGCCAACGTCCTGACTTTC
>TRBV27|.|TRBJ2-1|TRBD1
CASSLGTGFLNEQFF
TGTGCCAGCAGTTTAGGGACAGGCTTCCTCAATGAGCAGTTCTTC
>TRBV10-3|few|TRBJ2-7|TRBD2
CAISVASGEEQYF
TGTGCCATCAGTGTTGCTAGCGGGGAAGAACAGTACTTC
>TRBV25-1|.|TRBJ1-2|.
CASSGQNFNYGYTF
TGTGCCAGCAGTGGACAGAACTTTAACTATGGCTACACCTTC
>TRBV18|once|TRBJ1-1|.
CASSVNGDNTEAFF
TGTGCCAGCTCAGTTAACGGAGACAACACTGAAGCTTTCTTT
>TRBV18|.|TRBJ1-5|.
CASSASTALAQHF
TGTGCCAGCTCAGCATCGACGGCCCTAGCCCAGCATTTT